Following are 12 T cell receptor beta chains from one sample sequenced in a study of T-cell reconstitution after alpha-beta-depleted transplantation in children. TCRbeta library construction was performed incorporating unique molecular identifiers. TCRdb reanalysed the PCR reads using MiXCR and keeps one entry per CDR3 protein. The table shows around 500,000 distinct CDR3 sequences, with approximately 13% occurring only once. The source material was PBMCs from the stem cell graft donor, sampled from the stem cell graft. Receptors originate from a human donor who donated a stem cell graft to a child with combined immunodeficiency.

This sequence joins TRBV2 and TRBJ2-7; 8 bases line up with TRBD2. CDR1 and CDR2 (germline): SNHLY, FYNNEI. The CDR3 totals 15 residues. The V segment lost 3 bases and the J segment 0 bases; nucleotides outside the gene matches: 4. The CDR3 DNA is TGTGCCAGCAGTGACAGGACTAGCCACTCCTACGAGCAGTACTTC. Translating it yields CASSDRTSHSYEQYF. Based on the CDR3 plus reference TRBV2 and TRBJ2-7, the full variable domain is EPEVTQTPSHQVTQMGQEVILRCVPISNHLYFYWYRQILGQKVEFLVSFYNNEISEKSEIFDDQFSVERPDGSNFTLKIRSTKLEDSAMYFCASSDRTSHSYEQYFGPGTRLTVT.

This clonotype was seen a handful of times. This chain connects TRBV7-9 to TRBJ2-7; D possibly matches TRBD1 or TRBD2 (5 bases each). Germline V gives CDR1 SEHNR, CDR2 FQNEAQ (reference sequence). The V gene lost 5 bases and the J gene lost 4 bases, with 15 bases spanning the gap. This CDR3 has 14 amino acids. The CDR3 loop reads CASSPPGPPYEQYF. The CDR3, as DNA: TGTGCCAGCAGCCCACCGGGACCTCCGTACGAGCAGTACTTC.

At least ten counts were recorded for this clonotype. The gene calls are TRBV6-5 and TRBJ2-5, with 12 bases matching TRBD2. Germline values: CDR1 MNHEY, CDR2 SVGAGI. V was clipped by 5 bases and J by 1 base; unmatched bases: 8. The CDR3 extends over 17 amino acids. CDR3 sequence: CASSTGTSGFFQETQYF. The CDR3 nucleotides are TGTGCCAGCAGTACAGGGACTAGCGGGTTTTTCCAAGAGACCCAGTACTTC.

The rearrangement joins TRBV5-6 to TRBJ2-7; D is possibly TRBD1 (6 bases). Trimming pared 3 bases from V and 2 bases from J, leaving 12 bases between. The CDR3 is 14 amino acids. Germline V gives CDR1 SGHDT, CDR2 YYEEEE. CDR3 DNA sequence: TGTGCCAGCAGCTCTTTACAGGGAACCTACGAGCAGTACTTC. Protein sequence: CASSSLQGTYEQYF.

V and J are TRBV2 and TRBJ2-1; 9 bases are shared with TRBD2. The junction had 0 bases not matched to a gene; V was cut back by 6 bases and J by 0 bases. Germline assignment: CDR1 SNHLY and CDR2 FYNNEI. The CDR3 is 14 amino acids. The CDR3 protein is CASRAGGSYNEQFF. As DNA, the CDR3 is TGTGCCAGCAGAGCGGGGGGCTCCTACAATGAGCAGTTCTTC.

This sequence joins TRBV24-1 and TRBJ1-5; D unresolved. Germline V gene data show CDR1 as KGHDR and CDR2 as SFDVKD. The CDR3 has 14 amino acids. The V and J ends lost 3 bases and 1 base respectively, with 6 bases between them. CDR3 sequence: CATSDGPSNQPQHF. Here the CDR3 DNA reads TGTGCCACCAGTGATGGACCGAGCAATCAGCCCCAGCATTTT.

There are many counts of this clonotype. This CDR3 is CASSLEQGITEAFF. CDR3 coding DNA: TGTGCCAGCAGTTTAGAACAGGGGATCACTGAAGCTTTCTTT. The J gene is TRBJ1-1, the V gene TRBV12-3 or TRBV12-4, with 7 positions matching TRBD1. V shed 1 base, J shed 4 bases, and the junction held 3 bases outside the gene matches. The CDR3 extends over 14 amino acids.

This CDR3 reads CASSYSWGNQPQHF. The CDR3 region has the DNA TGTGCCAGCAGTTACTCGTGGGGAAATCAGCCCCAGCATTTT. The chain joins TRBV6-2 or TRBV6-3 to TRBJ1-5; no firm D call. Trimming removed 0 bases at V and 4 bases at J, with 7 bases between. This CDR3 is 14 amino acids long. Germline V gene sequence: CDR1 MNHEY, CDR2 SVGEGT.

This clonotype showed up many times. Its ends do not fully match the called genes, so a read error is possible. This chain joins TRBV13 and TRBJ2-2; D remains ambiguous. The germline V gene encodes CDR1 PRHDT and CDR2 FYEKMQ (reference sequence). This CDR3 has 13 residues. The CDR3 nucleotides are TGTGCCAGCACCTTAAGTGGGACCGGGGAGCTGTTTTTT. Translating gives CASTLSGTGELFF.

The gene calls are TRBV11-3 and TRBJ2-5, with TRBD2 matching 8 bases. This CDR3 has 15 amino acids. CDR1 SGHNT and CDR2 YENEEA come from the germline V gene. The V gene end was trimmed by 3 bases and the J gene end by 2 bases; junction bases not matched to a gene: 5. CDR3 nucleotides: TGTGCCAGCAGCTTCGTCAGCGGGGGACAAGAGACCCAGTACTTC. Translated, it gives CASSFVSGGQETQYF.

This clonotype was observed a handful of times. The chain carries TRBV11-2 and TRBJ2-3; no reliable D call. Trimming stripped 2 bases from V and 4 bases from J, with 13 bases between. Germline values: CDR1 SGHAT, CDR2 FQNNGV. The CDR3 consists of 15 residues. CDR3 residues: CASSLIVLAPDTQYF. The DNA of the CDR3 is TGTGCCAGCAGCTTAATTGTACTTGCCCCAGATACGCAGTATTTT.

DNA for the CDR3: TGCAGTGCTAGAGATATTCGACAGCTCAATCAGCCCCAGCATTTT. Residues: CSARDIRQLNQPQHF. This chain joins TRBV20-1 and TRBJ1-5; maybe TRBD1 (5 bases). The CDR3 spans 15 residues. V lost 0 bases to trimming and J lost 3 bases, with 12 bases between them. CDR1 is DFQATT, CDR2 SNEGSKA, per germline (reference sequence).